A selection of T cell receptor beta chains follows, all from one sample in a study of blood T cells in healthy people across ages. TCRdb re-called the 5' RACE reads through MiXCR, storing one row per CDR3 protein. The data show 800,000 to 900,000 distinct CDR3 sequences, with around 62% seen just once and around 30% held by the top ten. Sample: blood. These receptors were taken from a man aged 25-45 years in good health. Each CDR3 is given with its conserved first and last residue. D genes are given only for firm matches. For some rows the clone size is stated as once, few or many, or as a class when expanded; others skip it.

TRBJ2-3 | TRBV12-3/TRBV12-4 | - | few | TGTGCCAGCAGTTTAGGGGGCTCCGTGGGATCGCAGTATTTT | CASSLGGSVGSQYF
TRBJ2-1 | TRBV7-9 | - | few | TGTGCCAGCAGCTTAAGCGCAAGCTACGATGAGCAGTTCTTC | CASSLSASYDEQFF
TRBJ2-5 | TRBV28 | - | - | TGTGCCAGCAGTTTCCGGCAGGCGGAAGAGACCCAGTACTTC | CASSFRQAEETQYF
TRBJ2-5 | TRBV7-9 | - | few | TGTGCCAGCAGCGCAGGATCCGGGCAGTACTTC | CASSAGSGQYF
TRBJ2-5 | TRBV6-5 | - | few | TGTGCCAGCAGTTACGGCACAGAAGAGACCCAGTACTTC | CASSYGTEETQYF
TRBJ2-7 | TRBV6-2/TRBV6-3 | TRBD1 | - | TGTGCCAGCTCCAACCCGACAGGGTCCTACGAGCAGTACTTC | CASSNPTGSYEQYF
TRBJ2-1 | TRBV2 | - | - | TGTGCCAGCAGTGCGCAGGGATGGGGAAGCTCCTACAATGAGCAGTTCTTC | CASSAQGWGSSYNEQFF
TRBJ2-1 | TRBV10-3 | - | - | TGTGCCATCAACCGCGGGCGCTCCTACAATGAGCAGTTCTTC | CAINRGRSYNEQFF
TRBJ2-7 | TRBV27 | - | - | TGTGCCAGCAGTCCAACCCCCGCAGGGTTGTCCTACGAGCAGTACTTC | CASSPTPAGLSYEQYF
TRBJ2-3 | TRBV29-1 | TRBD1 | - | TGCAGCGTTGCGGGGGACAGGGAGACAGATACGCAGTATTTT | CSVAGDRETDTQYF
TRBJ2-7 | TRBV9 | TRBD2 | once | TGTGCCAGCAGCGTAGAGGCGGGGGGGCCTGATGAGCAGTACTTC | CASSVEAGGPDEQYF
TRBJ2-7 | TRBV27 | - | - | TGTGCCAGCAGTTTACGAGCGGGTGAGCAGTACTTC | CASSLRAGEQYF
TRBJ2-7 | TRBV28 | TRBD1 | - | TGTGCCAGCAGTCCCCCGACAGGGGGCATGGACGAGCAGTACTTC | CASSPPTGGMDEQYF
TRBJ1-2 | TRBV6-5 | - | few | TGTGCCAGCAGTTACGATCTCGCGGGGAAGAACTATGGCTACACCTTC | CASSYDLAGKNYGYTF
TRBJ2-7 | TRBV20-1 | - | few | TGCAGTGCTTACCTTAGACAGTCCCTTTCCTACGAGCAGTACTTC | CSAYLRQSLSYEQYF
TRBJ1-5 | TRBV7-2 | - | - | TGTGCCAGCAGCTTAGATACGGGAAACGGCAATCAGCCCCGGCATTTT | CASSLDTGNGNQPRHF
TRBJ2-7 | TRBV6-2/TRBV6-3 | TRBD2 | - | TGTGCCAGCAGTTACTCGTTAGCGACTAGCGGGCTTCCACTCTACGAGCAGTACTTC | CASSYSLATSGLPLYEQYF
TRBJ2-7 | TRBV5-1 | TRBD2 | - | TGCGCCAGCAGCTTACTAGCGGGGGGTACTCACAATGAGCAGTACTTC | CASSLLAGGTHNEQYF
TRBJ1-4 | TRBV5-1 | - | - | TGCGCCAGCAGCCCTGGTAGGGCGAATGAAAAACTGATTTTT | CASSPGRANEKLIF
TRBJ2-3 | TRBV7-2 | - | - | TGTGCCAGCAGCAAAGAACGGCTGGCAGATACGCAGTATTTT | CASSKERLADTQYF
TRBJ1-6 | TRBV9 | - | - | TGTGCCACCAGCGTAGGCAGGGATCATAATTCACCCCTCCACTTT | CATSVGRDHNSPLHF
TRBJ2-1 | TRBV29-1 | TRBD2 | few | TGCAGCGTTGCGGGAGGGTCCCGTGAGCAGTTCTTC | CSVAGGSREQFF
TRBJ2-1 | TRBV6-5 | - | - | TGTGCCAGCAGGGCAGGGGTTTCATGGAATGAGCAGTTCTTC | CASRAGVSWNEQFF
TRBJ2-7 | TRBV7-2 | - | - | TGTGCCAGCAGCTTAGTTCCGGGGTTCTACGAGCAGTACTTC | CASSLVPGFYEQYF
TRBJ1-1 | TRBV27 | - | - | TGTGCCAGCAGTTACCGAACCGGGGGCTTCACTGAAGCTTTCTTT | CASSYRTGGFTEAFF
TRBJ2-1 | TRBV5-1 | TRBD1 | - | TGCGCCAGCAGCCCACGGACAGGGAGGAGGTACAATGAGCAGTTCTTC | CASSPRTGRRYNEQFF
TRBJ2-7 | TRBV4-1 | - | - | TGCGCCAGCAGCCAAGCCTGGGGGGGCAGGTACGAGCAGTACTTC | CASSQAWGGRYEQYF
TRBJ2-3 | TRBV20-1 | TRBD2 | - | TGCAGTGCTCCGTTGGATGGCGGGGGGGCCGGAGATACGCAGTATTTT | CSAPLDGGGAGDTQYF
TRBJ1-4 | TRBV6-2/TRBV6-3 | TRBD1 | - | TGTGCCAGCAACCGGGACAGGGGCCGCGGCGGCGAAAAACTGTTTTTT | CASNRDRGRGGEKLFF
TRBJ2-7 | TRBV14 | TRBD2 | few | TGTGCCAGCAGCCAAGATCCGGGCAGGACTAGCGGGGGATACGAGCAGTACTTC | CASSQDPGRTSGGYEQYF
TRBJ2-6 | TRBV20-1 | TRBD1 | - | TGCAGTGCCAGCCGACAGGGAAGGTCCGTTGGGGCCAACGTCCTGACTTTC | CSASRQGRSVGANVLTF
TRBJ1-2 | TRBV5-1 | - | - | TGCGCCAGCAGCTTGGCCGAGGGAGATGGCTACACCTTC | CASSLAEGDGYTF
TRBJ1-5 | TRBV7-2 | - | - | TGTGCCAGCAGCTGCTACGGCAATCAGCCCCAGCATTTT | CASSCYGNQPQHF
TRBJ2-6 | TRBV12-1 | - | - | TGTGCCAGCAGCTTTGGCGGGACACTCCACTCTGGGGCCAACGTCCTGACTTTC | CASSFGGTLHSGANVLTF
TRBJ1-4 | TRBV4-2 | TRBD1 | - | TGTGCCAGCAGCCAATCCACAGGGGGCGAGGGTGAAAAACTGTTTTTT | CASSQSTGGEGEKLFF
TRBJ1-5 | TRBV12-3/TRBV12-4 | - | - | TGTGCCAGTCGCATAGGGGGGGATCAGCCCCAGCATTTT | CASRIGGDQPQHF
TRBJ2-3 | TRBV13 | - | few | TGTGCCAGCAGCTTAGCTAATCTCCCGGCCGATACGCAGTATTTT | CASSLANLPADTQYF
TRBJ1-2 | TRBV6-2/TRBV6-3 | TRBD1 | - | TGTGCCAGCAGTCCGACAGGGGCCCCCTTCAACTATGGCTACACCTTC | CASSPTGAPFNYGYTF
TRBJ2-3 | TRBV15 | TRBD2 | once | TGTGCCACCAGCAGGAAACCTAGCGGGGACACAGATACGCAGTATTTT | CATSRKPSGDTDTQYF
TRBJ2-7 | TRBV3-1 | TRBD2 | once | TGTGCCAGCAGCCCCGTAGCGGGGGGACCCCATAGGGAGGACGAGCAGTACTTC | CASSPVAGGPHREDEQYF
TRBJ2-5 | TRBV5-1 | - | few | TGCGCCAGCAGCTTGCGATATGTGGATACACAAGAGACCCAGTACTTC | CASSLRYVDTQETQYF
TRBJ2-7 | TRBV7-2 | TRBD1 | many | TGTGCCAGCAGCTTAGTACCCGCTGTGAAGGGGGCTAGAGAGCAGTACTTC | CASSLVPAVKGAREQYF
TRBJ2-7 | TRBV29-1 | TRBD1 | - | TGCAGCGTTGAAGGGACAGGGAGACGTTACGAGCAGTACTTC | CSVEGTGRRYEQYF
TRBJ2-7 | TRBV2 | TRBD1 | - | TGTGCCAGCAAGAACCGGGACAGGGGGTTCTACGAGCAGTACTTC | CASKNRDRGFYEQYF
TRBJ2-1 | TRBV2 | - | - | TGTGCCAGCAGCACGGCCAGGGGCAATGAGCAGTTCTTC | CASSTARGNEQFF
TRBJ1-2 | TRBV7-8 | - | - | TGTGCCAGCAGCTTAGCATCCGGGGATGTCGGCTACACCTTC | CASSLASGDVGYTF
TRBJ2-5 | TRBV5-1 | TRBD2 | - | TGCGCCAGCAGCTTGGTTTTAGCGGGAACCAAAGAGACCCAGTACTTC | CASSLVLAGTKETQYF
TRBJ2-5 | TRBV25-1 | TRBD2 | few | TGTGCCAGCAGTGGGTCTAGCGGTGTTCCTGGGGAGACCCAGTACTTC | CASSGSSGVPGETQYF
TRBJ2-1 | TRBV7-9 | TRBD2 | - | TGTGCCAGCAGCTTTCTGATTTCGACTAGCGGGGGGGATTACAATGAGCAGTTCTTC | CASSFLISTSGGDYNEQFF
TRBJ2-7 | TRBV29-1 | TRBD1 | - | TGCAGCGTACGGACAGGGGGGGAAGAGCAGTACTTC | CSVRTGGEEQYF
TRBJ2-5 | TRBV4-2 | - | few | TGTGCCAGCAGCCAAGAGAGTCTCCTTAAAAGTCAAGAGACCCAGTACTTC | CASSQESLLKSQETQYF
TRBJ2-7 | TRBV9 | - | - | TGTGCCAGCAGCGTAGGGCTTTTGAGCTCCTACGAGCAGTACTTC | CASSVGLLSSYEQYF
TRBJ2-5 | TRBV27 | TRBD1 | - | TGTGCCAGCAGTTTATCGACGACAGGGGGACAAGAGACCCAGTACTTC | CASSLSTTGGQETQYF
TRBJ1-1 | TRBV7-9 | TRBD1 | - | TGTGCCAGCAGCCCTCGACCGAACAGGGGAGGGAACACTGAAGCTTTCTTT | CASSPRPNRGGNTEAFF
TRBJ2-7 | TRBV25-1 | - | once | TGTGCCAGCAGTGGCGGTCCGGGACGGAACGAGCAGTACTTC | CASSGGPGRNEQYF